This TCR beta chain comes out of a study of cytomegalovirus exposure and HLA in healthy donors. In the study overall: Unique TCRs from HLA-typed donors, around 93 million of them, were held in an early data release.

This clone has more than one count but fewer than ten. This CDR3 region has 15 residues. Germline CDR1 SEHNR, CDR2 FQNEAQ (reference sequence). V dropped 5 bases and J dropped 7; count of bases not matched to a gene: 13. In the PCR, 60 Vbeta and 13 Jbeta primers were used. Sequenced by immunoSEQ multiplex PCR; TCRdb stores in-frame clones only, minus some. Of 150,000 to 190,000 clones listed, 70% to 85% were seen once; the top ten hold approximately 6.3%. The source of this sequence is a woman aged 50 to 60 in good health and CMV-seropositive. The sequencing input was PBMCs. This chain links TRBV7-9 with TRBJ2-7; 8 positions agree with TRBD2. The CDR3 DNA reads as TGTGCCAGCAGCCGGACCAGCGGGGGATCGGGGGAGCAGTACTTC. Its translation is CASSRTSGGSGEQYF.